The source of this TCR beta chain is a study of persistence of HIV-infected CD4 T cells. Remarks on this clone: Its matching antigen is unknown.

The libraries were made with immunoSEQ version 4 in survey mode. Profiling relied on immunoSEQ multiplex PCR, and the TCRdb table lists in-frame clones only, not all of them. The sample lists under 20,000 clones, around 78% occurring once. Trimming took 0 bases from V and 4 from J, leaving 13 bases between them. The germline gives CDR1 SGHRS, CDR2 YFSETQ. The CDR3 loop spans 15 amino acids. Stimulation used approximately 10 ug/mL lysate from CMV-infected fibroblasts. Responding CD4+ T cells were sorted by upregulation of both CD40 ligand and CD69. The TCR sequence derives from an adult man with HIV who was CMV-seropositive. The specimen was CD4+ T cells sorted from PBMCs after approximately 20-hour stimulation, collected from a patient who received antiretroviral therapy. V and J are TRBV5-1 and TRBJ1-1, with D tentatively TRBD1 (6 bases). CDR3 sequence: CASSLAGVQGTEAFF. The CDR3 nucleotides read TGCGCCAGCAGCTTGGCAGGGGTTCAGGGCACTGAAGCTTTCTTT. The full variable domain, completed using reference TRBV5-1 and TRBJ1-1, is KAGVTQTPRYLIKTRGQQVTLSCSPISGHRSVSWYQQTPGQGLQFLFEYFSETQRNKGNFPGRFSGRQFSNSRSEMNVSTLELGDSALYLCASSLAGVQGTEAFFGQGTRLTVV.